The 11 T cell receptor beta chains in this list originate from one sample, sequenced in a study of cytomegalovirus exposure and HLA in healthy donors. Amplification used 60 Vbeta primers and 13 Jbeta primers. Only in-frame clones appear in the TCRdb table, and some are missing; sequencing was by immunoSEQ multiplex PCR. This table holds 95,000 to 150,000 clones, roughly 82% found once. Material for sequencing was PBMCs. These receptors all come from a human donor in good health.

The DNA of the CDR3 is TGTGCCAGTAGCAGACTAGCGGGGGAACCTAAGACCCAGTACTTC. Its translation is CASSRLAGEPKTQYF. The V and J genes are TRBV19 and TRBJ2-5; TRBD2 agrees at 12 bases. V trimming: 6 bases; J trimming: 6 bases; junction bases outside the gene matches: 8. Germline V gene lookup returns CDR1 LNHDA and CDR2 SQIVND (reference sequence). The CDR3 loop spans 15 amino acids.

V is TRBV27 and J is TRBJ1-5, with D possibly TRBD1 on 6 matching bases. Germline V gene lookup returns CDR1 MNHEY and CDR2 SMNVEV (reference sequence). The CDR3 extends over 15 amino acids. Trimming pared 1 base from V and 7 bases from J, leaving 14 bases between. As DNA, the CDR3 is TGTGCCAGCAGTTTATTAGGTCAGGGGACGCAGCCCCAGCATTTT. It is translated as CASSLLGQGTQPQHF.

This chain uses TRBV5-1 with TRBJ2-3, with 8 positions matching TRBD2. Trimming took 3 bases from V and 6 from J; bases not matched to a gene: 15. This CDR3 comprises 17 residues. Looked up from germline, CDR1 is SGHRS and CDR2 is YFSETQ. DNA of the CDR3: TGCGCCAGCAGCTGGATGACTAGCGCCCGAGGGGGGGATACGCAGTATTTT. Translation: CASSWMTSARGGDTQYF.

V and J are TRBV27 and TRBJ1-4; 9 bases line up with TRBD1. The CDR3 extends over 16 amino acids. With V trimmed by 6 bases and J by 6 bases, 11 bases remained unmatched. Germline CDR1 is MNHEY and CDR2 is SMNVEV (reference sequence). The DNA of the CDR3 is TGTGCCAGCAGCACAATACCACAGGGGGCGGATGAAAAACTGTTTTTT. It codes for CASSTIPQGADEKLFF.

V is TRBV23-1 and J is TRBJ1-2; 7 bases map to TRBD1. TRBV23-1 falls under the ORF class, with uncertain function. This CDR3 comprises 14 residues. V was clipped by 5 bases and J by 8 bases; unmatched bases: 11. As DNA, the CDR3 is TGCGCCAGCAGTGAAGGGGGCGGTGTAAGGGGCTACACCTTC. Translation: CASSEGGGVRGYTF.

The chain combines TRBV10-2 with TRBJ2-2; unclear D gene. This CDR3 has 13 residues. Trimming removed 1 base from V and 7 bases from J, with 7 bases in between. Per the germline V gene, CDR1 is WSHSY and CDR2 is SAAADI. Here the CDR3 reads CASSEFGGGELFF. CDR3 DNA sequence: TGCGCCAGCAGTGAGTTCGGTGGCGGGGAGCTGTTTTTT.

V and J are TRBV5-1 and TRBJ1-3; D gene uncertain. V lost 0 bases and J 6 bases, leaving 16 bases between the germline ends. CDR3 size: 16 residues. Germline CDR1 is SGHRS and CDR2 is YFSETQ. CDR3 sequence (DNA): TGCGCCAGCAGCTTGGGAGGAGTGTTCGGAGAAAACACCATATATTTT. Protein sequence: CASSLGGVFGENTIYF.

The chain carries TRBV27 and TRBJ2-5, with 8 positions matching TRBD2. CDR1 and CDR2 (germline): MNHEY, SMNVEV (reference sequence). V was clipped by 3 bases and J by 4 bases; unmatched bases: 7. The length of the CDR3 is 15 residues. CDR3 protein: CASSFVREGGETQYF. As DNA, the CDR3 is TGTGCCAGCAGTTTTGTACGGGAGGGAGGAGAGACCCAGTACTTC.

This clone was recorded a few times. The J gene is TRBJ2-2, the V gene TRBV1; the tabulated D call, TRBD2, remains unverified against the DNA. TRBV1 is a recognized pseudogene. CDR3 length: 17 residues. The CDR3 sequence is CTSSPYPPAGGTGELFF. As DNA, the CDR3 is TGCACCAGCAGCCCCTATCCCCCAGCGGGAGGAACCGGGGAGCTGTTTTTT.

This clone occurred a few times. The chain recombines TRBV5-1 with TRBJ2-6; a weak D match, TRBD1 (6 bases). Germline assignment: CDR1 SGHRS and CDR2 YFSETQ. CDR3 length: 18 amino acids. V dropped 4 bases and J dropped 0 bases, with 17 bases sitting between them. CDR3 protein: CASSPQGSPPSGANVLTF. The CDR3 DNA reads as TGCGCCAGCAGCCCACAGGGTTCCCCCCCCTCTGGGGCCAACGTCCTGACTTTC. The entire variable domain, with the rest obtained from reference TRBV5-1 and TRBJ2-6, is as follows: KAGVTQTPRYLIKTRGQQVTLSCSPISGHRSVSWYQQTPGQGLQFLFEYFSETQRNKGNFPGRFSGRQFSNSRSEMNVSTLELGDSALYLCASSPQGSPPSGANVLTFGAGSRLTVL.

The CDR3: CASGLVGQGDTEAFF. CDR3 bases: TGTGCTAGTGGTTTGGTAGGACAGGGGGACACTGAAGCTTTCTTT. V gene TRBV12-5 combines with J gene TRBJ1-1; 10 bases agree with TRBD1. The CDR3 loop spans 15 amino acids. CDR1 and CDR2 from the germline V gene are LGHNT and FRNRAP. J lost 3 bases, V lost 0 bases, and 1 base had no gene match. Combining the CDR3 with reference TRBV12-5 and TRBJ1-1 gives the whole variable domain DARVTQTPRHKVTEMGQEVTMRCQPILGHNTVFWYRQTMMQGLELLAYFRNRAPLDDSGMPKDRFSAEMPDATLATLKIQPSEPRDSAVYFCASGLVGQGDTEAFFGQGTRLTVV.